The sequence of this T cell receptor beta chain was determined in a study of human CD8 memory T cell subsets. Study-wide results and caveats: Estimates that used Chao1 suggested higher diversity in stem-like memory T cells than in precursor exhausted T cells.

There are 11 residues in the CDR3. Germline V gene data show CDR1 as MNHNS and CDR2 as SASEGT. CD8+ T cells were isolated by negative magnetic selection. Libraries of TCR beta chains were produced by 5' RACE (UMI-labeled). TCRdb reprocessed the 5' RACE reads; each CDR3 protein has one entry and no DNA is given. The sample includes 5,000 to 8,000 distinct CDR3 sequences. On this clonotype: Its antigen is not identified.

Sequencing was carried out using CD8+ effector memory T cells (TEM) sorted from PBMCs. Subset given: effector memory CD8 T cells, CCR7- CD45RO+ CD95+. This TCR was recovered from a human donor in good health. The chain links TRBV6-1 to TRBJ1-2. CDR3 protein: CASSEYGGYTF.